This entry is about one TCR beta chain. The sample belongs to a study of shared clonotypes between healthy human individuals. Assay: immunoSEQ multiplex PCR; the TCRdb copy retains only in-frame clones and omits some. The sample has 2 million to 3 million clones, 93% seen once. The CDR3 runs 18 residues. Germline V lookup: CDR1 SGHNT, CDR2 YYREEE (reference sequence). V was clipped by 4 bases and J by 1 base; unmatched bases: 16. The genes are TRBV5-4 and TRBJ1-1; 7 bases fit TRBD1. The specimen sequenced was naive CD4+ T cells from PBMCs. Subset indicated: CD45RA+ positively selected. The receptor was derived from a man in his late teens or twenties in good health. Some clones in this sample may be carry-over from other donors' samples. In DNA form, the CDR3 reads TGTGCCAGCAGCCGGGGGAGACAGGGTATCGCCCCGAACACTGAAGCTTTCTTT. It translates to CASSRGRQGIAPNTEAFF.